The clone carrying this T cell receptor (beta chain) is a singleton in its sample. Its matching antigen is unknown. This sample is part of a study of OX40 agonist ivuxolimab in advanced cancers. Across the study: Enrolled patients in dose escalation had cancers that were hepatocellular carcinoma, melanoma, renal cell or head and neck cancer.

Whole-study results and caveats: At doses 0.1 to 3.0 mg/kg, CD4+ and CD8+ clones expanded. On average, CD8+ T cells showed a greater number of expanded clones than CD4+.

Sequenced by immunoSEQ multiplex PCR; TCRdb stores in-frame clones only, minus some. Among about 35,000 clones, more than 65% were seen once, and the ten largest hold less than 15%. The CDR3 sequence is 16 residues long. Trimming took 4 bases from V and 0 from J; bases not matched to a gene: 3. Germline V gene data show CDR1 as SGHAT and CDR2 as FQDESV (reference sequence). The receptor's source is an adult with an advanced solid tumor such as melanoma, head and neck, liver or kidney cancer. The rearrangement links TRBV11-1 to TRBJ1-6; 7 nucleotides align to TRBD1. The starting material was CD4+ or CD8+ T cells sorted from blood, obtained in a trial of the OX40 agonist ivuxolimab. Here the CDR3 reads CASSSQGSSYNSPLHF. The CDR3 bases are TGTGCCAGCAGCTCACAGGGGAGCTCCTATAATTCACCCCTCCACTTT.